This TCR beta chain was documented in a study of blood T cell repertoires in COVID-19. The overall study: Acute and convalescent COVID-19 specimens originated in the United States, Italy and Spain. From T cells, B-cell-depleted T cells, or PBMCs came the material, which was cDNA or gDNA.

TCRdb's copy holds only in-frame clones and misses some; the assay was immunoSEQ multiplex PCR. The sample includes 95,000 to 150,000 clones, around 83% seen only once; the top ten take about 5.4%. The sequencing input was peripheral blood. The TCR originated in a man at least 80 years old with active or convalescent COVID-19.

Here the CDR3 reads CASITDRVDNQPQHF. For the CDR3, the DNA is TGTGCCAGCATTACGGACAGGGTTGACAATCAGCCCCAGCATTTT. The chain combines TRBV6-6 with TRBJ1-5; 8 nucleotides match TRBD1. Germline values: CDR1 MNHNY, CDR2 SVGAGI (reference sequence). The CDR3 has 15 residues. Trimming cost V 7 bases and J 3 bases; bases outside gene matches: 8.